This T cell receptor (beta chain) stems from a study of shared clonotypes between healthy human individuals. The method was immunoSEQ multiplex PCR; TCRdb's version includes in-frame clones alone and lacks a portion of them. The sample includes some 2.1 million clones, 85% to 95% of them seen just once. The investigators split CD4+ cells into a CD45RA+ naive subset and a CD45RA-negative memory subset. CDR3 length: 15 amino acids. Germline values: CDR1 SQVTM, CDR2 ANQGSEA. Losses at the gene ends were 7 bases for V and 5 bases for J; bases not matched to a gene: 10. The receptor's source is a man aged 18 to 29 in good health. Sequenced sample: naive CD4+ T cells sorted from blood. As to subset: CD45RA+ positively selected. The chain couples TRBV29-1 to TRBJ2-5; TRBD2 aligns across 13 bases. CDR3 in DNA: TGCAGCGCCACAAACGGACTAGCGGGAGACGAGACCCAGTACTTC. The encoded protein is CSATNGLAGDETQYF. Combining the CDR3 with reference TRBV29-1 and TRBJ2-5 gives the whole variable domain SAVISQKPSRDICQRGTSLTIQCQVDSQVTMMFWYRQQPGQSLTLIATANQGSEATYESGFVIDKFPISRPNLTFSTLTVSNMSPEDSSIYLCSATNGLAGDETQYFGPGTRLLVL.